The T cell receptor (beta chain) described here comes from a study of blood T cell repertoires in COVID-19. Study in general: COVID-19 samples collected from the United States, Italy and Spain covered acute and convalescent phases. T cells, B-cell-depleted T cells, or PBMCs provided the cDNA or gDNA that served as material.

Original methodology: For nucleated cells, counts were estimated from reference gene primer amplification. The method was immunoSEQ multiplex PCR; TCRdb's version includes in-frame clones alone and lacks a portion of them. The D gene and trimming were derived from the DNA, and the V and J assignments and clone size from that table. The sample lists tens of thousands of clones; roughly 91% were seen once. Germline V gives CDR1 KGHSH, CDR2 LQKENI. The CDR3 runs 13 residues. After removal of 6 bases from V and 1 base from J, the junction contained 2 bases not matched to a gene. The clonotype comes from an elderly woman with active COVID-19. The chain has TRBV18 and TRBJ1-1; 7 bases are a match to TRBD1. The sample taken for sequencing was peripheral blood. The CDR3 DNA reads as TGTGCCAGCTCTTACAGGGGGAACACTGAAGCTTTCTTT. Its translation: CASSYRGNTEAFF.